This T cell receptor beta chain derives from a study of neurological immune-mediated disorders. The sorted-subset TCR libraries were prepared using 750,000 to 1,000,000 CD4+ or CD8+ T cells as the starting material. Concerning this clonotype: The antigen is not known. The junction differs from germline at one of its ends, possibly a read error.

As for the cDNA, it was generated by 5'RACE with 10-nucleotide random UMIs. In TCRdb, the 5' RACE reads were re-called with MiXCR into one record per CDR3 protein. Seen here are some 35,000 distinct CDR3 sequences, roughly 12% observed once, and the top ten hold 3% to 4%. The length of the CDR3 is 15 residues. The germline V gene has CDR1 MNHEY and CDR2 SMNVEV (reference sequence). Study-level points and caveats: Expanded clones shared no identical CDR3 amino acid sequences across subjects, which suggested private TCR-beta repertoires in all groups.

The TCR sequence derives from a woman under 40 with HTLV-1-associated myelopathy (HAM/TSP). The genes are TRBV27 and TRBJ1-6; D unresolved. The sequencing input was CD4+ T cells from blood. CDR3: CAISLSGFYNSPLHF. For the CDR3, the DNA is TGTGCCATCAGTTTATCGGGGTTCTATAATTCACCCCTCCACTTT.